This entry describes one TCR beta chain. The count of this clone is one. There is no known antigen for this receptor. No clone much larger than this one lies a single base away; base qualities are absent. This sample is drawn from a study of cytomegalovirus exposure and HLA in healthy donors (dated by TCRdb to about 2017). Notes on the research overall: The roughly 700 repertoires of the first cohort and the 110 or so validation repertoires were produced on the same platform, according to a later analysis. The aim of the study was to test whether cataloging public T cell receptors could identify signatures of past pathogen exposure. A separate validation cohort of 90 to 150 different subjects was used in addition to the 666-subject first cohort. To predict cytomegalovirus infection status, the study combined high-throughput TCR immunosequencing, statistical association of individual TCRs with disease status, and machine learning. General findings and caveats noted by the study authors: All 120 or so repertoires were used to score co-occurrence in the validation cohort in a later analysis, because that analysis had no HLA typing for the cohort. A few of the identified cytomegalovirus-associated TCR beta chains were confirmed in vitro to be specific for cytomegalovirus antigens. It was suggested by the authors that the approach could potentially be generalized to other disease states and immunological phenotypes. The study gave a list of around 170 TCR beta chains associated with cytomegalovirus. In a later analysis, TCRs clustered in the first cohort were found to also tend to co-occur in the 110 or so validation repertoires, with over 90% of cluster scores above 0. The classifier was reported to diagnose cytomegalovirus status with high specificity and sensitivity in both the original cohort and the validation cohort. Most TCR sequences were seen in very few donors, while some public TCRs were found in many individuals.

The donors were included in the validation cohort of 90 to 150 subjects, a group kept apart from the roughly 670-subject first cohort. Receptors were amplified or captured by the immunoSEQ multiplex PCR assay. Processing in the source paper ran as follows. A statistical classification framework was built for diagnosing cytomegalovirus status from the catalog of TCR beta chain sequences. Not all clones reach the TCRdb copy of this immuneACCESS table, which keeps in-frame sequences only. Checked studies attribute under half of the gap to unresolved V genes and leave the rest unexplained. The V and J calls and the clone size are those of that table, but D and trimming were determined from the DNA. The sample table holds some 220,000 clones, of which 90% to 95% were seen once. The ten largest make up 0.85% to 1.2% of the sample. This TCR was recovered from a woman under 30 in good health and CMV-seronegative. Sequencing was performed on PBMCs.

The DNA sequence is TGTGCCAGCAGCTTAGCGCGTCTAGGGGGGACCCAGTACTTC. This translates into CASSLARLGGTQYF. The sequence joins TRBV7-8 to TRBJ2-5; a tentative D match to TRBD1 spans 6 bases. A distance of 12 bases separates the germline ends of V and J, which lose 0 bases and 7 bases respectively. Including the terminal cysteine and phenylalanine, the CDR3 comprises 14 residues. The DNA shown is the 42-base CDR3, in frame from base 1. Looking up the germline V gene yields CDR1 SGHVS and CDR2 FQNEAQ. Outside the CDR3, residues come from the reference TRBV7-8 and TRBJ2-5 proteins, so the full variable domain is: GAGVSQSPRYKVAKRGQDVALRCDPISGHVSLFWYQQALGQGPEFLTYFQNEAQLDKSGLPSDRFFAERPEGSVSTLKIQRTQQEDSAVYLCASSLARLGGTQYFGPGTRLLVL.